Listed below are T cell receptor beta chains from one sample, sequenced in a study of blood T cell repertoires in COVID-19. The method was immunoSEQ multiplex PCR; TCRdb's version includes in-frame clones alone and lacks a portion of them. The table shows 150,000 to 200,000 clones, with about nine tenths occurring only once. Material for sequencing was peripheral blood. These receptors were obtained from a man aged 55 to 70 with active or convalescent COVID-19. Each CDR3 is given with its conserved first and last residue. The order of the fields is D gene, V gene, J gene, CDR3 protein. The D gene is left open where the match is weak.

TRBD1	TRBV6-5	TRBJ1-5	CASRSTGGPNQPQHF
-	TRBV19	TRBJ1-1	CASSLNPPGYTEAFF
TRBD1	TRBV5-1	TRBJ2-3	CASSPGTGKRMDTQYF
-	TRBV7-9	TRBJ2-2	CASSSGFGELFF
TRBD1	TRBV7-7	TRBJ2-5	CASSPDRGPQETQYF
-	TRBV24-1	TRBJ2-3	CATSDSGFNTDTQYF
TRBD1	TRBV19	TRBJ1-5	CASSIRGQGARSNQPQHF
TRBD1	TRBV10-3	TRBJ2-2	CAIRERQGHTGELFF
TRBD2	TRBV27	TRBJ2-1	CASRILAGPYNEQFF
-	TRBV30	TRBJ2-7	CAWNQGYEQYF
-	TRBV10-3	TRBJ1-2	CATLTTGPGEGYTF
TRBD1	TRBV29-1	TRBJ2-7	CSVPGQTYEQYF
-	TRBV19	TRBJ1-5	CASSIEGVSQPQHF
-	TRBV19	TRBJ1-5	CASSTRVAAYSNQPQHF
-	TRBV7-2	TRBJ2-7	CASSLYEGYEQYF
TRBD1	TRBV18	TRBJ1-1	CASSRDRAENTEAFF
TRBD1	TRBV5-1	TRBJ1-1	CASRGQGAITEAFF
-	TRBV7-2	TRBJ2-1	CASSLARDNEQFF
-	TRBV19	TRBJ1-4	CASSNRVQNEKLFF
TRBD2	TRBV7-2	TRBJ2-7	CASSLRPGGSSEQYF
TRBD2	TRBV6-5	TRBJ2-7	CASGTSGTYEQYF
TRBD2	TRBV28	TRBJ2-3	CASSLPSGGENTQYF
-	TRBV4-1	TRBJ2-3	CASSPSAGTQYF
-	TRBV6-1	TRBJ1-5	CASSELSRALQPQHF
-	TRBV7-2	TRBJ1-3	CASSLVQGNGNTIYF
-	TRBV2	TRBJ2-1	CASRPGLRGGEQFF
-	TRBV12-5	TRBJ2-7	CASGLVHYEQYF
TRBD1	TRBV27	TRBJ1-2	CASSGQGQGYTF
-	TRBV5-1	TRBJ2-5	CASSLAVLVKQTQYF
-	TRBV5-1	TRBJ2-7	CASSDSPSYEQYF
TRBD1	TRBV12-3/TRBV12-4	TRBJ2-7	CASSLQGVEQYF
TRBD2	TRBV5-1	TRBJ2-1	CASSFAGATLVDEQFF
-	TRBV18	TRBJ2-2	CASSPRQDNTGELFF
-	TRBV2	TRBJ2-3	CARASHSGTDTQYF
TRBD1	TRBV7-6	TRBJ1-3	CASSPRQNRQGNSGNTIYF
TRBD2	TRBV5-1	TRBJ2-1	CASRRVAGPNNEQFF
-	TRBV5-8	TRBJ2-3	CASSTTDTQYF
-	TRBV28	TRBJ2-5	CASSRGETQYF
-	TRBV7-8	TRBJ2-1	CASSSHRGGANEQFF
-	TRBV5-1	TRBJ1-1	CASSLTPPVTEAFF
TRBD1	TRBV3-1/TRBV3-2	TRBJ2-4	CASSRTGLAKNIQYF
TRBD1	TRBV19	TRBJ1-1	CASTGTGGVWTEAFF
TRBD1	TRBV2	TRBJ1-5	CASSEGTGGQPQHF
-	TRBV6-4	TRBJ2-2	CASSDSSRGDTGELFF
TRBD1	TRBV6-6	TRBJ2-2	CASSPQGAGELFF
-	TRBV11-3	TRBJ2-7	CASSLSDYEQYF
-	TRBV19	TRBJ2-3	CASSPVRQFQSTDTQYF
TRBD1	TRBV3-1/TRBV3-2	TRBJ2-1	CASSQGQTGTGDRNEQFF
TRBD1	TRBV6-6	TRBJ1-2	CASSYSGTGGKDGYTF
TRBD1	TRBV24-1	TRBJ1-2	CATSDWTGKGYTF
-	TRBV18	TRBJ1-1	CASSQGEGTEAFF
-	TRBV6-5	TRBJ2-7	CASSYSKQGYEQYF
TRBD1	TRBV19	TRBJ2-1	CASSTAGQDNEQFF
-	TRBV29-1	TRBJ2-6	CSVRTGTSGANVLTF
TRBD1	TRBV29-1	TRBJ1-2	CSVSRGPNYGYTF